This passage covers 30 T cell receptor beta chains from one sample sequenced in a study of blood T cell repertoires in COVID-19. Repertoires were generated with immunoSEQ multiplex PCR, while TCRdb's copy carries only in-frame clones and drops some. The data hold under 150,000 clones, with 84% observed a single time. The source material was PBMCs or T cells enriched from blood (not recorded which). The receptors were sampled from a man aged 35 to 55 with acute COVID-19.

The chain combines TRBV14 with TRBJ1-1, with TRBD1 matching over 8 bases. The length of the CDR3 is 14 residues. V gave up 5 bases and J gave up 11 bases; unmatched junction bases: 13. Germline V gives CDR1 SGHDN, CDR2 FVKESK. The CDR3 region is CASSSLQGQVKAFF. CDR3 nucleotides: TGTGCCAGCAGCTCCCTCCAGGGACAGGTTAAGGCTTTCTTT.

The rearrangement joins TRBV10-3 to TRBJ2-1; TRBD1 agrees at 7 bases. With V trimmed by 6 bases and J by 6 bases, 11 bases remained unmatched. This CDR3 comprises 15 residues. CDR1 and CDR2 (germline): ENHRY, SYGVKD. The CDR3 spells CAISDTGEGINEQFF. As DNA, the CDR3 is TGTGCCATCAGCGATACAGGGGAAGGAATCAATGAGCAGTTCTTC.

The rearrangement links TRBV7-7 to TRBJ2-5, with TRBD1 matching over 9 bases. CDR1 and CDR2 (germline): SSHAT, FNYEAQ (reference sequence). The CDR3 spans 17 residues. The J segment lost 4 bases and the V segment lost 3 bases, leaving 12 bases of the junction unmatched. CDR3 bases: TGTGCCAGCAGCTTGGAGTCCGGGACAGGGTTTGGAGAGACCCAGTACTTC. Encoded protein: CASSLESGTGFGETQYF.

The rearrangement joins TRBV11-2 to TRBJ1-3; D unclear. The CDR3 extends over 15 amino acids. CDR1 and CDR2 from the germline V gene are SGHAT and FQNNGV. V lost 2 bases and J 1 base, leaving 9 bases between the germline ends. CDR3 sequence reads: CASSLSRYSGNTIYF. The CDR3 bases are TGTGCCAGCAGCTTAAGTCGGTATTCTGGAAACACCATATATTTT.

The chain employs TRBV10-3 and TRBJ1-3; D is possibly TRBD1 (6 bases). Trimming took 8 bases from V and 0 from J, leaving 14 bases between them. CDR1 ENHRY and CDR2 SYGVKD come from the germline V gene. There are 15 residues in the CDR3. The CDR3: CAIRLQQGSGNTIYF. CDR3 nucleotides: TGTGCCATCCGGCTCCAACAGGGCTCTGGAAACACCATATATTTT.

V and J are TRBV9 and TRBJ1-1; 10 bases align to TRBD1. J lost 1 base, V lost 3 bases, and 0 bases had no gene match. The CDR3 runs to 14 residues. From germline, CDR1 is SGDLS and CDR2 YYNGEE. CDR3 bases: TGTGCCAGCAGCGGACAGGGGGCGAACACTGAAGCTTTCTTT. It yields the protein CASSGQGANTEAFF.

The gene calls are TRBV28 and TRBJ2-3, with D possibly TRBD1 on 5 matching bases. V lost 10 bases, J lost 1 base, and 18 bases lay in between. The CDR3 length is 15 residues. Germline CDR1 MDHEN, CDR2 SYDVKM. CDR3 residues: CAIGPGSRGTDTQYF. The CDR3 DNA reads TGTGCCATAGGGCCAGGCAGCAGGGGCACAGATACGCAGTATTTT.

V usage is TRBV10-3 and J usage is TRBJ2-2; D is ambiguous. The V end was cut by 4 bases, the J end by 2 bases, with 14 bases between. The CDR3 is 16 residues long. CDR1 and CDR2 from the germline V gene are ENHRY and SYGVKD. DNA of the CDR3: TGTGCCATCAGTGCCTCCTCCGGGTTTAACACCGGGGAGCTGTTTTTT. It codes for CAISASSGFNTGELFF.

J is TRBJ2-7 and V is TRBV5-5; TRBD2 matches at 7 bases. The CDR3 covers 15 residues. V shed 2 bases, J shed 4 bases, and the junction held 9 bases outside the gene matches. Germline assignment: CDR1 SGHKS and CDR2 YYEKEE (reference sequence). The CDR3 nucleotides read TGTGCCAGCAGCTTTTTGGCGGGAGAAGGGTACGAGCAGTACTTC. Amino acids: CASSFLAGEGYEQYF.

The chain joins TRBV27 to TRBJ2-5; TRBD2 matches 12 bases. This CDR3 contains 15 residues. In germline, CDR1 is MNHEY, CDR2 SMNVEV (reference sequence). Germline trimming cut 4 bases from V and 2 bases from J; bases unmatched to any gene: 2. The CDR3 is CASSSGTSGQETQYF. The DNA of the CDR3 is TGTGCCAGCAGTTCGGGGACTAGCGGGCAAGAGACCCAGTACTTC.

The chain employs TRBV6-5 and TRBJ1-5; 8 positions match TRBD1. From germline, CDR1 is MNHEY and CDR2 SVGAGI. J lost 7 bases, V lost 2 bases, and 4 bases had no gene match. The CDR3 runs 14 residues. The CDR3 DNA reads TGTGCCAGCAGTTACGGGGCAGGGGGCCAGCCCCAGCATTTT. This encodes CASSYGAGGQPQHF.

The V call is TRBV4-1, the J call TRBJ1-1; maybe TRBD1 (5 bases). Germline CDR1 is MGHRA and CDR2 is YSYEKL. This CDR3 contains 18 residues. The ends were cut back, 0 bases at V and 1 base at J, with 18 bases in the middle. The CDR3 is CASSQDWDPTGGNTEAFF. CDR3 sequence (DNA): TGCGCCAGCAGCCAAGATTGGGACCCGACCGGGGGGAACACTGAAGCTTTCTTT.

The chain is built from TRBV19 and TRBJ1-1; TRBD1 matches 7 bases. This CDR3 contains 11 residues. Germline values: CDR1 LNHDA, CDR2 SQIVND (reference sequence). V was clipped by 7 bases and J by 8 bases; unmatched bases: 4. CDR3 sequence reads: CASMRGREAFF. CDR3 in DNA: TGTGCCAGTATGAGGGGGCGAGAAGCTTTCTTT. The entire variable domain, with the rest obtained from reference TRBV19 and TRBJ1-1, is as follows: DGGITQSPKYLFRKEGQNVTLSCEQNLNHDAMYWYRQDPGQGLRLIYYSQIVNDFQKGDIAEGYSVSREKKESFPLTVTSAQKNPTAFYLCASMRGREAFFGQGTRLTVV.

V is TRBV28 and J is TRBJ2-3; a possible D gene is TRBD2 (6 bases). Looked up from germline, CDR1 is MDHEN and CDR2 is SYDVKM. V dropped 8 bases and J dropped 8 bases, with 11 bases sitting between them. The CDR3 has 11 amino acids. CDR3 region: CASRLGVTQYF. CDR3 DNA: TGTGCCAGCCGACTAGGGGTTACGCAGTATTTT.

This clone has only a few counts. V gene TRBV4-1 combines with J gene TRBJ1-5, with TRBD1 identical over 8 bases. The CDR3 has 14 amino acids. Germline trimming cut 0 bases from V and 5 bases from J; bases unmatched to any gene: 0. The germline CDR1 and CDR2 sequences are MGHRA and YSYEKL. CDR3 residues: CASSQDRGHQPQHF. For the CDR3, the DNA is TGCGCCAGCAGCCAAGACAGGGGGCATCAGCCCCAGCATTTT.

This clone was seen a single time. CDR3 loop: CASSAGTANTEAFF. CDR3 nucleotide sequence: TGTGCCAGCAGCGCCGGGACTGCCAACACTGAAGCTTTCTTT. The chain joins TRBV9 to TRBJ1-1; possibly TRBD1 for D (5 bases). The germline V and J ends were trimmed by 3 bases and 2 bases, with 11 bases remaining between them. Germline values: CDR1 SGDLS, CDR2 YYNGEE. The CDR3 spans 14 residues.

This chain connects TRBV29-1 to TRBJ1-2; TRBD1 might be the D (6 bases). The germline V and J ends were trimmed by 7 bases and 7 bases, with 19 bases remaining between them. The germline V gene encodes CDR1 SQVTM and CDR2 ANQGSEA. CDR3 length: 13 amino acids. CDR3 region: CSDYFAGGRGYTF. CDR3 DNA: TGCAGCGACTACTTTGCGGGGGGGCGTGGCTACACCTTC.

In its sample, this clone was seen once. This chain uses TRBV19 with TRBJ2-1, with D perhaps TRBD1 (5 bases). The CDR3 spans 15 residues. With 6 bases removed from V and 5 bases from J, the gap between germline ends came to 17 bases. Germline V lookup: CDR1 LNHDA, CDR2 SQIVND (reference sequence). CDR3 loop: CASRGQTEYNNEQFF. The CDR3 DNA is TGTGCCAGTAGAGGGCAGACAGAATACAACAATGAGCAGTTCTTC.

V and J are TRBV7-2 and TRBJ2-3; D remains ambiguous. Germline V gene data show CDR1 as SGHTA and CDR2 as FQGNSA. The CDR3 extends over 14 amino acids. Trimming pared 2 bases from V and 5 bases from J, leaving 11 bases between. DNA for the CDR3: TGTGCCAGCAGCTTAAGCCCCCGCGAAGATACGCAGTATTTT. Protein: CASSLSPREDTQYF.

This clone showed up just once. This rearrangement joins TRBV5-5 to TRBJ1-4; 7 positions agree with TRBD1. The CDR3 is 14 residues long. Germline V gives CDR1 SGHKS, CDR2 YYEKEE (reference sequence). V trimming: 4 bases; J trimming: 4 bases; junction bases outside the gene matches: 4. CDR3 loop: CASSRDSFNEKLFF. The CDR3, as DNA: TGTGCCAGCAGCCGGGACAGTTTTAATGAAAAACTGTTTTTT.

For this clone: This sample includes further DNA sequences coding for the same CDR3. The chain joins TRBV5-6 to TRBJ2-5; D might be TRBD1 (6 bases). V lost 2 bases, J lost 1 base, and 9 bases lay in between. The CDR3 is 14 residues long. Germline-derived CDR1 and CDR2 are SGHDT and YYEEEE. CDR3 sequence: CASSLGQPQETQYF. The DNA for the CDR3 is TGTGCCAGCAGCTTAGGACAGCCCCAAGAGACCCAGTACTTC. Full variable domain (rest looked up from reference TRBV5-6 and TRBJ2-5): DAGVTQSPTHLIKTRGQQVTLRCSPKSGHDTVSWYQQALGQGPQFIFQYYEEEERQRGNFPDRFSGHQFPNYSSELNVNALLLGDSALYLCASSLGQPQETQYFGPGTRLLVL.

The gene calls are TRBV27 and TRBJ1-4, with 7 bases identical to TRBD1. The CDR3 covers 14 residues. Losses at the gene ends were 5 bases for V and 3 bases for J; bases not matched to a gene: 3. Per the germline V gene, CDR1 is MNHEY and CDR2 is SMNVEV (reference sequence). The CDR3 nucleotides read TGTGCCAGCAGTCTACAGGGGCCTAATGAAAAACTGTTTTTT. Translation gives CASSLQGPNEKLFF.

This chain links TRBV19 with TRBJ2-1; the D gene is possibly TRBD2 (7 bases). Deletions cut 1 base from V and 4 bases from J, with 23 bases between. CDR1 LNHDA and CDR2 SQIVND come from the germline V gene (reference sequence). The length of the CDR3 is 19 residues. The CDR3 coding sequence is TGTGCCAGTAGTATAGTCGCTGAAGGGGGAGGGCCGGGGTACAATGAGCAGTTCTTC. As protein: CASSIVAEGGGPGYNEQFF.

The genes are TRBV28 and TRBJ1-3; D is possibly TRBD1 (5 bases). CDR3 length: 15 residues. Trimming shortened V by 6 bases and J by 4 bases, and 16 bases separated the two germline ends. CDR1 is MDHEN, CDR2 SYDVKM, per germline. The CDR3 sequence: CASRPPRGIGNTIYF. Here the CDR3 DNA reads TGTGCCAGCAGACCGCCTCGGGGGATCGGAAACACCATATATTTT.

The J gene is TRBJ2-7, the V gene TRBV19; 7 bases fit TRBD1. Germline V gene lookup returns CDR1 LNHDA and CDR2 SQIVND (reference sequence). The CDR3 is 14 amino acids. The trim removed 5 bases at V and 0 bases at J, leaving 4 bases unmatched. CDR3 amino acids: CASSWAGGSYEQYF. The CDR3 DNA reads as TGTGCCAGTAGTTGGGCAGGGGGCTCCTACGAGCAGTACTTC.

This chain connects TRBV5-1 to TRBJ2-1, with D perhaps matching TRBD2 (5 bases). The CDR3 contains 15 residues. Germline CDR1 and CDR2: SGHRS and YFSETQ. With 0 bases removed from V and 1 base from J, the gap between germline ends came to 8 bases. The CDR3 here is CASSLAAESYNEQFF. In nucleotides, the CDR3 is TGCGCCAGCAGCTTGGCAGCGGAGTCCTACAATGAGCAGTTCTTC. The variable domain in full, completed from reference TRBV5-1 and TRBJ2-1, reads KAGVTQTPRYLIKTRGQQVTLSCSPISGHRSVSWYQQTPGQGLQFLFEYFSETQRNKGNFPGRFSGRQFSNSRSEMNVSTLELGDSALYLCASSLAAESYNEQFFGPGTRLTVL.

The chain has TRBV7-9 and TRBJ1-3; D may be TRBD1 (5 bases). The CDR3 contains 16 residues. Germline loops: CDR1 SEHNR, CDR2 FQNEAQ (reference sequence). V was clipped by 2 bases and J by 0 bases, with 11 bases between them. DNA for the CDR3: TGTGCCAGCAGCTTAATGGGACTTTTCTCTGGAAACACCATATATTTT. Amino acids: CASSLMGLFSGNTIYF.

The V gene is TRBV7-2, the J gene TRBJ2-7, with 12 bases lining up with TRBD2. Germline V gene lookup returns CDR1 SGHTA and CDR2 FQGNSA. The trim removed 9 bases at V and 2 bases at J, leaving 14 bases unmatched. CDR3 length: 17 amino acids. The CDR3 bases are TGTGCCAGTTCCACCCGGACTAGCGGGATTGTGGCCTACGAGCAGTACTTC. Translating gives CASSTRTSGIVAYEQYF. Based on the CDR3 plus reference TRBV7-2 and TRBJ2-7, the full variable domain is GAGVSQSPSNKVTEKGKDVELRCDPISGHTALYWYRQSLGQGLEFLIYFQGNSAPDKSGLPSDRFSAERTGGSVSTLTIQRTQQEDSAVYLCASSTRTSGIVAYEQYFGPGTRLTVT.

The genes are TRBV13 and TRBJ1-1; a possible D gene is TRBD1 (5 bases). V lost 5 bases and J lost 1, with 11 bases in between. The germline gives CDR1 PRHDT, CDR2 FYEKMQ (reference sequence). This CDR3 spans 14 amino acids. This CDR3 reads CASSPDRSNTEAFF. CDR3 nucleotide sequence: TGTGCCAGCAGCCCAGACAGATCGAACACTGAAGCTTTCTTT. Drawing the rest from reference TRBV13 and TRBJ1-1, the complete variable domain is AAGVIQSPRHLIKEKRETATLKCYPIPRHDTVYWYQQGPGQDPQFLISFYEKMQSDKGSIPDRFSAQQFSDYHSELNMSSLELGDSALYFCASSPDRSNTEAFFGQGTRLTVV.

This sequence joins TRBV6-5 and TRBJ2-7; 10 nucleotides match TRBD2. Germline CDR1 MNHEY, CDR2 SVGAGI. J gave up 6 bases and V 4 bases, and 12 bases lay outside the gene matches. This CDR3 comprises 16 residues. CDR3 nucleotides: TGTGCCAGCAGTTCTACAGCGGGAGGGCCACCCGGCGAGCAGTACTTC. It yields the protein CASSSTAGGPPGEQYF.